A single sample is the source of the 14 T cell receptor beta chains below, sequenced in a study of OX40 agonist ivuxolimab in advanced cancers. Libraries were prepared by immunoSEQ multiplex PCR; TCRdb keeps only in-frame clonotypes and omits some of them. The sample contains around 46,000 clones, about 89% of which appear only once. This sample comprised CD4+ or CD8+ T cells sorted from blood, obtained in a trial of the OX40 agonist ivuxolimab. The receptors come from an adult with an advanced solid tumor such as melanoma, head and neck, liver or kidney cancer.

This chain uses TRBV5-1 with TRBJ2-7, with D perhaps assigned TRBD1 or TRBD2 (5 bases each). V gave up 3 bases and J gave up 3 bases, with 19 bases separating them. The germline CDR1 and CDR2 sequences are SGHRS and YFSETQ. The CDR3 is 16 residues long. The CDR3 nucleotides read TGCGCCAGCAGCTCACTCCAGGGAGCCCTCGGCTACGAGCAGTACTTC. This sequence encodes CASSSLQGALGYEQYF.

This chain uses TRBV23-1 with TRBJ2-3; D call uncertain. TRBV23-1 is given ORF status, its function remaining uncertain. V lost 0 bases and J 5 bases, leaving 6 bases between the germline ends. The CDR3 spans 13 residues. The CDR3 nucleotides read TGCGCCAGCAGTCAATCTCACGGAGATACGCAGTATTTT. Protein: CASSQSHGDTQYF.

The chain has TRBV5-4 and TRBJ2-2, with D tentatively TRBD1 or TRBD2 (5 bases each). The V and J ends lost 2 bases and 0 bases respectively, with 8 bases between them. The CDR3 loop spans 15 amino acids. Germline V CDR1 and CDR2: SGHNT, YYREEE (reference sequence). DNA of the CDR3: TGTGCCAGCAGCTTCGGGACGGCGAACACCGGGGAGCTGTTTTTT. Its protein product is CASSFGTANTGELFF.

This chain links TRBV6-5 with TRBJ1-1; no reliable D call. V dropped 4 bases and J dropped 1 base, with 7 bases sitting between them. The V gene's germline CDR1 is MNHEY and CDR2 SVGAGI. The CDR3 loop spans 13 amino acids. The CDR3 DNA reads as TGTGCCAGCAGTTCCAGCAAGAACACTGAAGCTTTCTTT. Protein sequence: CASSSSKNTEAFF.

This clone was seen once. As the CDR3 is not closed by the conserved phenylalanine or tryptophan, this likely results from a read error. V gene TRBV5-6 combines with J gene TRBJ2-7; 7 bases line up with TRBD1. V dropped 0 bases and J dropped 0; count of bases not matched to a gene: 0. This CDR3 spans 14 amino acids. Germline V gene lookup returns CDR1 SGHDT and CDR2 YYEEEE. The CDR3 bases are TGTGCCAGCAGCTTGGGGGACAGCTCCTACGAGCAGTACCTC. It is translated as CASSLGDSSYEQYL.

In DNA, the CDR3 is TGCGCCAGCAGCTCTTTTTCGACGGGAGTAGGCACCGGGGAGCTGTTTTTT. It yields the protein CASSSFSTGVGTGELFF. The chain employs TRBV5-1 and TRBJ2-2; tentative D call: TRBD2 (6 bases). The germline V gene has CDR1 SGHRS and CDR2 YFSETQ. V was pared by 3 bases and J by 4 bases, with 19 bases between. The CDR3 covers 17 residues.

The chain couples TRBV29-1 to TRBJ1-2; D is unclear. Germline values: CDR1 SQVTM, CDR2 ANQGSEA. V dropped 4 bases and J dropped 4 bases, with 13 bases sitting between them. CDR3 length: 13 amino acids. CDR3 DNA sequence: TGCAGCGTTGCGGAGGGTGAGAGCTATGGCTACACCTTC. Translation gives CSVAEGESYGYTF.

The V gene is TRBV30, the J gene TRBJ1-2, with 8 bases matching TRBD1. Germline V CDR1 and CDR2: GTSNPN, SVGIG (reference sequence). V lost 0 bases, J lost 5 bases, and 5 bases stayed unmatched. This CDR3 is 14 amino acids long. The CDR3 nucleotides are TGTGCCTGGAGTGTGCTTGGACAGGGTTATGGCTACACCTTC. This translates into CAWSVLGQGYGYTF.

The chain couples TRBV28 to TRBJ1-4; 7 bases match TRBD1. This CDR3 is built from 15 residues. The V gene's germline CDR1 is MDHEN and CDR2 SYDVKM. V shed 4 bases, J shed 6 bases, and the junction held 8 bases outside the gene matches. This CDR3 reads CASSWTGRGDEKLFF. CDR3 DNA: TGTGCCAGCAGTTGGACAGGTCGAGGGGATGAAAAACTGTTTTTT.

This chain uses TRBV4-3 with TRBJ2-6, with unresolved D. This CDR3 is 16 amino acids long. CDR1 is LGHNA, CDR2 YSLEER, per germline. The V and J ends lost 3 bases and 2 bases respectively, with 11 bases between them. This CDR3 reads CASSHRTGAGANVLTF. CDR3 in DNA: TGCGCCAGCAGCCACAGGACCGGTGCTGGGGCCAACGTCCTGACTTTC.

The chain has TRBV18 and TRBJ2-1, with D possibly matching TRBD2 (6 bases). Per the germline V gene, CDR1 is KGHSH and CDR2 is LQKENI. The CDR3 has 14 amino acids. Trimming cost V 5 bases and J 5 bases, with 13 bases left between them. CDR3 nucleotide sequence: TGTGCCAGCTCAGGAGGGTATTACGACAATGAGCAGTTCTTC. This translates into CASSGGYYDNEQFF.

The rearrangement uses TRBV9 and TRBJ2-3; D is unresolved. Trimming shortened V by 3 bases and J by 0 bases, and 11 bases separated the two germline ends. This CDR3 region has 15 residues. Germline CDR1 and CDR2: SGDLS and YYNGEE. The CDR3 nucleotides read TGTGCCAGCAGCGCTCTCGGGTCTAGCACAGATACGCAGTATTTT. It yields the protein CASSALGSSTDTQYF.

The V call is TRBV6-6, the J call TRBJ2-7, with 10 positions matching TRBD1. This CDR3 has 14 amino acids. Germline values: CDR1 MNHNY, CDR2 SVGAGI (reference sequence). Losses at the gene ends were 0 bases for V and 5 bases for J; bases not matched to a gene: 1. CDR3 amino acids: CASSYSGQGDEQYF. The CDR3 DNA is TGTGCCAGCAGTTACTCTGGACAGGGGGACGAGCAGTACTTC.

With regard to this clone: The germline gene is not matched at one end of the junction; a read error may be the cause. The rearrangement uses TRBV4-2 and TRBJ1-1; D is undetermined. CDR1 is LGHNA, CDR2 YNFKEQ, per germline. The CDR3 consists of 13 residues. CDR3 sequence: CASRQDRGTEAFF. CDR3 sequence (DNA): TGTGCCAGCAGACAAGACCGTGGGACTGAAGCTTTCTTT.